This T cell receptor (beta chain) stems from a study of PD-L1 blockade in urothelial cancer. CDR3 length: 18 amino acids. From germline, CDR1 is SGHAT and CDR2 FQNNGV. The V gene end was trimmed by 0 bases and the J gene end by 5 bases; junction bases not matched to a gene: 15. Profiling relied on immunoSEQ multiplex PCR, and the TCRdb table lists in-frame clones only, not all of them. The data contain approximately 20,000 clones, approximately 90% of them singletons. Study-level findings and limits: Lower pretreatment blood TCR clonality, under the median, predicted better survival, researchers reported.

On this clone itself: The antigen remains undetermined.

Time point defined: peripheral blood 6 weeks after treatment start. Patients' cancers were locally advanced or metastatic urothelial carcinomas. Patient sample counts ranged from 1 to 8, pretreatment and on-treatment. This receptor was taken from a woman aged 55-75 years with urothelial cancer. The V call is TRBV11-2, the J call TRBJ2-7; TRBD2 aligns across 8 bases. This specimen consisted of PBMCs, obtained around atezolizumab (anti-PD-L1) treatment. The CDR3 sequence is CASSLDFRGGPGRNEQYF. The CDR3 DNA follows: TGTGCCAGCAGCTTAGATTTTCGCGGGGGGCCCGGTAGGAACGAGCAGTACTTC.